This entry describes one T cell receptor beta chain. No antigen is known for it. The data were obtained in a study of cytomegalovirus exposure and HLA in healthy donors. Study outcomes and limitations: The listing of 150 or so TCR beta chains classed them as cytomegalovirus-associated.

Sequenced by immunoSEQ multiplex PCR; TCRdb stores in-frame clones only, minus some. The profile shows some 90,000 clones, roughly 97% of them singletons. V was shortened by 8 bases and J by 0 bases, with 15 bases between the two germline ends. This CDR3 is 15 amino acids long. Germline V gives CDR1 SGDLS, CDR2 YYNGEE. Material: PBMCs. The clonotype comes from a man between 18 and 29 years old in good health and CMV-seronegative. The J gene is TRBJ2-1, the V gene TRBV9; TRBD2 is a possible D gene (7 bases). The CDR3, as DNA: TGTGCCAGTGATGAGGGGGGGAGCTCCTACAATGAGCAGTTCTTC. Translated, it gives CASDEGGSSYNEQFF.